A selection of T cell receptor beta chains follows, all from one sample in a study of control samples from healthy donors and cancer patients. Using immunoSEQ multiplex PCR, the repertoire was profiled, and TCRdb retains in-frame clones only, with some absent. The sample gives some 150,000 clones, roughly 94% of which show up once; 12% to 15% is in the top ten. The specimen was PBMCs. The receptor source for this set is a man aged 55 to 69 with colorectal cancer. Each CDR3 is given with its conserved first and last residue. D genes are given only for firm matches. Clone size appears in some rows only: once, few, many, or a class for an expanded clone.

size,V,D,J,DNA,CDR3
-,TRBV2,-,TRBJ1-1,TGTGCCAGCAGCCCGACTTTCGTAGGGGGTGAAGCTTTCTTT,CASSPTFVGGEAFF
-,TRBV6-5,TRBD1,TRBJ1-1,TGTGCCAGCAGTTACAGGGGGCTAGGCACTGAAGCTTTCTTT,CASSYRGLGTEAFF
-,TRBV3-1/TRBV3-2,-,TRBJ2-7,TGTGCCAGCCAACCTCCCGGGACAAGAGGAGGCGAGCAGTACTTC,CASQPPGTRGGEQYF
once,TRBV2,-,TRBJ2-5,TGTGCCAGCAGTGATCGCCCAAAAGAGACCCAGTACTTC,CASSDRPKETQYF
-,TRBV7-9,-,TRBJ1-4,TGTGCCAGCAGCCCGTTTGGGGGGGGAGAGGAAAAACTGTTTTTT,CASSPFGGGEEKLFF
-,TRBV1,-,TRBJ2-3,TGCACCAGGGCTGGGGCCCGGGTAGATACGCAGTATTTT,CTRAGARVDTQYF
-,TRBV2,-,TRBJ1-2,TGTGCCAGCAGCCGAATGGATCAAGGCTATGGCTACACCTTC,CASSRMDQGYGYTF
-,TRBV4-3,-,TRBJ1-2,TGCGCCAGCAGCCAAGACTTACAGGGTACAGTAGGCTACACCTTC,CASSQDLQGTVGYTF
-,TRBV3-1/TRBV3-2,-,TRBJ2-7,TGTGCCAGCAGCCAAGATGGGGGCTACGAGCAGTACTTC,CASSQDGGYEQYF
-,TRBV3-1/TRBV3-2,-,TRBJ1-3,TGTGCCAGCAGCCATCTTCGGGGGTCTGGAAACACCATATATTTT,CASSHLRGSGNTIYF
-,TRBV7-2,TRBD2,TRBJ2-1,TGTGCCAGCAGCGTTAGCGGGGGGAACTCCTACAATGAGCAGTTCTTC,CASSVSGGNSYNEQFF
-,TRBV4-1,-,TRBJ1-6,TGCGCCAGCAGCCAAGGGTGGGCCTCTAATTCACCCCTCCACTTT,CASSQGWASNSPLHF
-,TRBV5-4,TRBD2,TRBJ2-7,TGTGCCAGCAGCTTGGAGGCTAGCGGGGAGACCTACGAGCAGTACTTC,CASSLEASGETYEQYF
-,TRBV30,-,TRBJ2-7,TGTGCCTGGGCGGACAGACCCTACGAGCAGTACTTC,CAWADRPYEQYF
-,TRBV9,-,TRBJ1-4,TGTGCCAGCAGCACGGAGGACGGTGCAACTAATGAAAAACTGTTTTTT,CASSTEDGATNEKLFF
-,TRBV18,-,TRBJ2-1,TGTGCCAGCTCACCCCGGGACGACAATGAGCAGTTCTTC,CASSPRDDNEQFF
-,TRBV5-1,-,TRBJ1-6,TGCGCCAGCAGCCTCGACATGGGATATTCACCCCTCCACTTT,CASSLDMGYSPLHF
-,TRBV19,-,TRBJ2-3,TGTGCCAGTAGGGAGAGGGGGGACTGGGCAGATACGCAGTATTTT,CASRERGDWADTQYF
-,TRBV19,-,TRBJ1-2,TGTGCCAGTAGTAGCCGGGTCTCCTATGGCTACACCTTC,CASSSRVSYGYTF
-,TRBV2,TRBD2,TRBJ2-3,TGTGCCAGCAGTCGGACTAGCGGGGGGACAGATACGCAGTATTTT,CASSRTSGGTDTQYF
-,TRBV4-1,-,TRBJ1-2,TGCGCCAGCAGCCAAGGTCAGGGGCCCTATGGCTACACCTTC,CASSQGQGPYGYTF
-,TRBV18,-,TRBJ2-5,TGTGCCAGCTCCACTAGTATGGAGACCCAGTACTTC,CASSTSMETQYF
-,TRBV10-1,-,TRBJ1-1,TGCGCCAGCAAACAGGCGCTCATCATGAACACTGAAGCTTTCTTT,CASKQALIMNTEAFF
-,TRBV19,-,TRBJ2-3,TGTGCCAGTACGGCAGGGCGGTTCACAGATACGCAGTATTTT,CASTAGRFTDTQYF
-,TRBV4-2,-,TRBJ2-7,TGTGCCAGCAGCCAAGAGGGAAGCGAGCCCTACGAGCAGTACTTC,CASSQEGSEPYEQYF
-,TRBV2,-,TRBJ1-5,TGTGCCAGCAAATCGAGTAGCAATCAGCCCCAGCATTTT,CASKSSSNQPQHF
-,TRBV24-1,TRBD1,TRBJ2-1,TGTGCCACCAGTGGACGGGGACAGGGGGCTTTCAATGAGCAGTTCTTC,CATSGRGQGAFNEQFF
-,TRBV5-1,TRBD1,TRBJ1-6,TGCGCCAGCAGCTTGGGACAGGGCCCTTCACCCCTCCACTTT,CASSLGQGPSPLHF
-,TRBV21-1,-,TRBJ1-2,TGTGCCAGCAGCAAAGCTCACGGACTGGCGTCGGATGGCTACACCTTC,CASSKAHGLASDGYTF
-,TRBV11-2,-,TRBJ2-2,TGTGCCAGCAGCTACCTACCGGCGTCGAACACCGGGGAGCTGTTTTTT,CASSYLPASNTGELFF
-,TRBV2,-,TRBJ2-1,TGTGCCAGCAGTTTCTACAATGAGCAGTTCTTC,CASSFYNEQFF
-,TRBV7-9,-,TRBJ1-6,TGTGCCAGCAGCTTAGGAGGGGAATACCATTCACCCCTCCACTTT,CASSLGGEYHSPLHF
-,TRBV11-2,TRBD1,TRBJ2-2,TGTGCCAGCAGCCCACGACAGGGGGACACCGGGGAGCTGTTTTTT,CASSPRQGDTGELFF
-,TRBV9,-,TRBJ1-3,TGTGCCAGCAGCGTAGTGTCCCAGCCGTTGGGGGACGGTCGAAACACCATATATTTT,CASSVVSQPLGDGRNTIYF
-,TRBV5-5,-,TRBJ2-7,TGTGCCAGCAGCTTGGGTCAGGGCCTTGCCTACGAGCAGTACTTC,CASSLGQGLAYEQYF
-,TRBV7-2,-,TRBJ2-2,TGTGCCAGCAGCTTAGTAGCTGGCGGGGAGCTGTTTTTT,CASSLVAGGELFF
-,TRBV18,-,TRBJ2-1,TGTGCCAGCTCACCAAGGAGGGTTGCCTCCAATGAGCAGTTCTTC,CASSPRRVASNEQFF
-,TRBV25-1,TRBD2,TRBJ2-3,TGTGCCGTCCGCCGGGCTAGCGGGGGGGCCGAGTCAGATACGCAGTATTTT,CAVRRASGGAESDTQYF
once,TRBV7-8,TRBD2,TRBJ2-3,TGTGCCAGCAGCTTAGAACCCGGGGGGAGCACAGATACGCAGTATTTT,CASSLEPGGSTDTQYF
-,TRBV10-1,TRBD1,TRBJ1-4,TGCGCCAGCAGAGGACAGGGCGCGAGTAATGAAAAACTGTTTTTT,CASRGQGASNEKLFF
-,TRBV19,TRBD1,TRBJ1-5,TGTGCCAGTAGCCCGGGACAGGGTGGAGGCAATCAGCCCCAGCATTTT,CASSPGQGGGNQPQHF